This T cell receptor beta chain was recorded in a study of blood T cell repertoires in COVID-19. For the study at large: Both acute and convalescent COVID-19 samples were obtained from the United States, Italy and Spain. The cDNA or gDNA used as material had been derived from T cells, B-cell-depleted T cells, or PBMCs.

Germline V gene data show CDR1 as LNHNV and CDR2 as YYDKDF (reference sequence). The V gene lost 4 bases and the J gene lost 4 bases, with 11 bases spanning the gap. The CDR3 contains 14 residues. Study processing details: Estimation of nucleated cell counts was performed using reference gene primer amplification. Clones were read by immunoSEQ multiplex PCR, and TCRdb kept only the in-frame ones, dropping some. The DNA was the basis for D and trimming; V, J and clone size are from that table. The sample shows roughly 250,000 clones, 70% to 85% of them seen only once. The clonotype was recovered from a woman of 80 years or more with acute or convalescent COVID-19. The chain employs TRBV15 and TRBJ1-3; D unclear. Material: peripheral blood. CDR3 amino acids: CATSTLQRGNTIYF. The CDR3, as DNA: TGTGCCACCAGCACCCTACAGAGAGGAAACACCATATATTTT.